The 30 T cell receptor beta chains in this list originate from one sample, sequenced in a study of CD8 T cells in Susac syndrome. The authors reverse transcribed roughly 0.5 to 1 ug RNA with random hexamers. One entry per CDR3 protein results from TCRdb running MiXCR on the immunoSEQ multiplex PCR reads. Seen here are 150,000 to 250,000 distinct CDR3 sequences, more than 90% observed once, and the top ten hold roughly 0.094%. Sequencing was carried out using CD4+ T cells from PBMCs. The receptors were sampled from a human donor with multiple sclerosis.

The chain uses TRBV5-4 and TRBJ2-1; D may correspond to TRBD1 or TRBD2 (5 bases each). V was trimmed by 4 bases and J by 0 bases, leaving 8 bases between them. This CDR3 region has 14 residues. Germline CDR1 is SGHNT and CDR2 is YYREEE (reference sequence). Here the CDR3 reads CASSGGSSYNEQFF. As DNA, the CDR3 is TGTGCCAGCAGCGGGGGTAGCTCCTACAATGAGCAGTTCTTC. Based on the CDR3 plus reference TRBV5-4 and TRBJ2-1, the full variable domain is ETGVTQSPTHLIKTRGQQVTLRCSSQSGHNTVSWYQQALGQGPQFIFQYYREEENGRGNFPPRFSGLQFPNYSSELNVNALELDDSALYLCASSGGSSYNEQFFGPGTRLTVL.

The V gene is TRBV3-1, the J gene TRBJ2-7; D might be TRBD2 (6 bases). Deletions cut 1 base from V and 5 bases from J, with 15 bases between. The CDR3 consists of 15 residues. CDR1 LGHDT and CDR2 YNNKEL come from the germline V gene (reference sequence). The chain's CDR3 is CASSQVEGRINEQYF. The CDR3 nucleotides are TGTGCCAGCAGCCAAGTGGAGGGCCGTATTAACGAGCAGTACTTC.

The J gene is TRBJ1-1, the V gene TRBV15; 7 nucleotides align to TRBD1. The length of the CDR3 is 16 residues. Germline V gene sequence: CDR1 LNHNV, CDR2 YYDKDF (reference sequence). V shed 1 base and J 2 bases; nucleotides not matched to a gene: 7. The CDR3 sequence is CATSRGVTGANTEAFF. The DNA for the CDR3 is TGTGCCACCAGCAGAGGGGTTACAGGGGCTAACACTGAAGCTTTCTTT. Full variable domain (missing parts from reference TRBV15 and TRBJ1-1): DAMVIQNPRYQVTQFGKPVTLSCSQTLNHNVMYWYQQKSSQAPKLLFHYYDKDFNNEADTPDNFQSRRPNTSFCFLDIRSPGLGDTAMYLCATSRGVTGANTEAFFGQGTRLTVV.

Only a few counts were recorded for this clonotype. The chain has TRBV30 and TRBJ2-4, with a weak D call TRBD2 (6 bases). This CDR3 region has 11 residues. Trimming pared 0 bases from V and 13 bases from J, leaving 10 bases between. CDR1 is GTSNPN and CDR2 is SVGIG in the germline V gene (reference sequence). Here the CDR3 reads CAWSVSGRQYF. The CDR3 DNA sequence: TGTGCCTGGAGTGTTTCCGGGAGACAGTACTTC.

Here the CDR3 DNA reads TGTGCCAGCAGGGGGATTGGATGGTATGGCTACACCTTC. The encoded protein is CASRGIGWYGYTF. The V gene is TRBV25-1, the J gene TRBJ1-2; D remains unclear. The length of the CDR3 is 13 residues. Germline CDR1 is MGHDK and CDR2 is SYGVNS. Deletions cut 6 bases from V and 5 bases from J, with 13 bases between.

This chain connects TRBV29-1 to TRBJ1-5, with D perhaps TRBD1 (5 bases). In germline, CDR1 is SQVTM, CDR2 ANQGSEA. Trimming pared 4 bases from V and 3 bases from J, leaving 10 bases between. CDR3 length equals 13 residues. CDR3: CSVADSHNQPQHF. CDR3 coding DNA: TGCAGCGTTGCTGACAGCCACAATCAGCCCCAGCATTTT.

V usage is TRBV2 and J usage is TRBJ2-2, with TRBD1 identical over 7 bases. Looked up from germline, CDR1 is SNHLY and CDR2 is FYNNEI. V shed 5 bases and J 3 bases; nucleotides not matched to a gene: 6. The CDR3 extends over 15 amino acids. CDR3 in amino acids: CASSQQGRYTGELFF. The CDR3 nucleotides are TGTGCCAGCAGTCAACAGGGGCGGTACACCGGGGAGCTGTTTTTT. Looking up the rest from reference TRBV2 and TRBJ2-2 gives the full variable domain: EPEVTQTPSHQVTQMGQEVILRCVPISNHLYFYWYRQILGQKVEFLVSFYNNEISEKSEIFDDQFSVERPDGSNFTLKIRSTKLEDSAMYFCASSQQGRYTGELFFGEGSRLTVL.

This clonotype was seen more than once but under ten times. This CDR3 reads CASSAYYEQYF. The DNA for the CDR3 is TGTGCCAGCAGTGCGTACTACGAGCAGTACTTC. This chain links TRBV2 with TRBJ2-7; D is undetermined. Germline V gene data show CDR1 as SNHLY and CDR2 as FYNNEI. The CDR3 totals 11 residues. V was trimmed by 4 bases and J by 3 bases, leaving 4 bases between them.

The V gene is TRBV20-1, the J gene TRBJ1-6; D perhaps matches TRBD1 (6 bases). CDR3 size: 14 residues. Trimming cost V 1 base and J 5 bases, with 9 bases left between them. CDR1 and CDR2 (germline): DFQATT, SNEGSKA (reference sequence). For the CDR3, the DNA is TGCAGTGCTAGAGTCGCAGGGGATAATTCACCCCTCCACTTT. Protein: CSARVAGDNSPLHF.

V is TRBV3-1 and J is TRBJ1-1, with no clear D. The CDR3 has 15 residues. Germline-derived CDR1 and CDR2 are LGHDT and YNNKEL (reference sequence). V lost 0 bases, J lost 3 bases, and 11 bases lay in between. CDR3 sequence reads: CASSQEIGRDTEAFF. The CDR3 DNA sequence: TGTGCCAGCAGCCAAGAAATCGGGAGGGACACTGAAGCTTTCTTT.

This clonotype was recorded once. The chain combines TRBV20-1 with TRBJ2-1; TRBD2 agrees at 9 bases. Germline V lookup: CDR1 DFQATT, CDR2 SNEGSKA (reference sequence). CDR3 length: 16 amino acids. J lost 1 base, V lost 3 bases, and 7 bases had no gene match. CDR3 sequence reads: CSASKRRGGSYNEQFF. The CDR3 DNA reads TGCAGTGCTAGCAAGAGGCGGGGGGGATCCTACAATGAGCAGTTCTTC.

The chain uses TRBV12-3 or TRBV12-4 and TRBJ2-3; D remains unclear. The CDR3 sequence is 13 residues long. V dropped 5 bases and J dropped 0 bases, with 6 bases sitting between them. This CDR3 reads CASSQDSTDTQYF. The CDR3 DNA sequence: TGTGCCAGCAGTCAGGACAGCACAGATACGCAGTATTTT.

V usage is TRBV3-1 and J usage is TRBJ1-4; D is perhaps TRBD1 (5 bases). This CDR3 is built from 12 residues. Deletions cut 6 bases from V and 10 bases from J, with 12 bases between. Germline CDR1 and CDR2: LGHDT and YNNKEL (reference sequence). The CDR3 DNA reads TGTGCCAGCAGTCAGACAGATAGAAAACTGTTTTTT. It encodes CASSQTDRKLFF.

This chain connects TRBV29-1 to TRBJ2-5; no firm D call. The CDR3 consists of 13 residues. Per the germline V gene, CDR1 is SQVTM and CDR2 is ANQGSEA. The V end was cut by 1 base, the J end by 0 bases, with 6 bases between. This chain's CDR3 is CSVEGADQETQYF. In DNA, the CDR3 is TGCAGCGTTGAAGGCGCAGACCAAGAGACCCAGTACTTC.

V is TRBV7-9 and J is TRBJ2-3; D might be TRBD1 (5 bases). CDR1 is SEHNR, CDR2 FQNEAQ, per germline (reference sequence). V dropped 3 bases and J dropped 3 bases, with 19 bases sitting between them. The CDR3 runs to 17 residues. The CDR3 DNA reads as TGTGCCAGCAGCTTGGGGCAGGGATCGCCCCGTACAGATACGCAGTATTTT. Translated, it gives CASSLGQGSPRTDTQYF.

The chain links TRBV20-1 to TRBJ2-4; D could derive from TRBD1 or TRBD2 (5 bases each). Per the germline V gene, CDR1 is DFQATT and CDR2 is SNEGSKA (reference sequence). V dropped 5 bases and J dropped 4 bases, with 12 bases sitting between them. This CDR3 has 13 residues. The CDR3 DNA sequence: TGCAGTGCTGGGGGTAGGGCTAAAAACATTCAGTACTTC. As protein: CSAGGRAKNIQYF.

The chain has TRBV6-5 and TRBJ2-5, with 9 bases aligning to TRBD1. CDR1 and CDR2 (germline): MNHEY, SVGAGI. J lost 7 bases, V lost 5 bases, and 8 bases had no gene match. This CDR3 has 14 residues. DNA of the CDR3: TGTGCCAGCAGTCCAGGGACAGGGTTGGTGACCCAGTACTTC. Protein: CASSPGTGLVTQYF.

The chain joins TRBV3-1 to TRBJ1-1, with 9 bases that match TRBD1. Germline V gives CDR1 LGHDT, CDR2 YNNKEL (reference sequence). Trimming took 1 base from V and 11 from J; bases not matched to a gene: 2. The CDR3 sequence is 12 residues long. CDR3 DNA sequence: TGTGCCAGCAGCCAAGGACAGGGGGAGGCTTTCTTT. Amino acid sequence: CASSQGQGEAFF. Filled out from reference TRBV3-1 and TRBJ1-1, the complete variable domain reads DTAVSQTPKYLVTQMGNDKSIKCEQNLGHDTMYWYKQDSKKFLKIMFSYNNKELIINETVPNRFSPKSPDKAHLNLHINSLELGDSAVYFCASSQGQGEAFFGQGTRLTVV.

The chain joins TRBV7-9 to TRBJ2-3; either TRBD1 or TRBD2 may supply D (5 bases each). This CDR3 spans 15 amino acids. Germline V gene sequence: CDR1 SEHNR, CDR2 FQNEAQ (reference sequence). V gave up 2 bases and J gave up 0 bases, with 9 bases separating them. The CDR3 loop reads CASSLRDPSTDTQYF. DNA of the CDR3: TGTGCCAGCAGCTTACGGGACCCTAGCACAGATACGCAGTATTTT.

This chain joins TRBV7-2 and TRBJ2-4; TRBD1 might be the D (5 bases). Germline assignment: CDR1 SGHTA and CDR2 FQGNSA. Deletions cut 1 base from V and 8 bases from J, with 12 bases between. The CDR3 is made up of 14 amino acids. CDR3 loop: CASSLGTGWDIQYF. In DNA, the CDR3 is TGTGCCAGCAGCTTAGGTACAGGTTGGGACATTCAGTACTTC. Drawing the rest from reference TRBV7-2 and TRBJ2-4, the complete variable domain is GAGVSQSPSNKVTEKGKDVELRCDPISGHTALYWYRQSLGQGLEFLIYFQGNSAPDKSGLPSDRFSAERTGGSVSTLTIQRTQQEDSAVYLCASSLGTGWDIQYFGAGTRLSVL.

This clonotype appeared a single time. This chain joins TRBV12-3 or TRBV12-4 and TRBJ2-6; D remains unclear. This CDR3 region has 14 residues. V was trimmed by 7 bases and J by 1 base, leaving 8 bases between them. CDR3 nucleotide sequence: TGTGCCAGCACCGACCTGTCTGGGGCCAACGTCCTGACTTTC. Amino acids: CASTDLSGANVLTF.

The gene calls are TRBV28 and TRBJ2-1; D may be TRBD2 (5 bases). Germline CDR1 MDHEN, CDR2 SYDVKM. Trimming left V 5 bases short and J 14 bases short, with 25 bases between. This CDR3 comprises 15 residues. This chain's CDR3 is CASSPRTPRGLREFF. The CDR3 DNA reads TGTGCCAGCAGTCCACGAACCCCTCGCGGGTTGAGGGAGTTCTTC.

The chain is built from TRBV30 and TRBJ1-1, with TRBD1 matching 7 bases. This CDR3 has 14 amino acids. Per germline, CDR1 GTSNPN and CDR2 SVGIG (reference sequence). Trimming cost V 0 bases and J 6 bases; bases outside gene matches: 7. CDR3 nucleotide sequence: TGTGCCTGGAGTGTACTGAGACAGGGCTCTGAAGCTTTCTTT. It is translated as CAWSVLRQGSEAFF.

The chain couples TRBV24-1 to TRBJ2-7, with D perhaps TRBD1 (5 bases). Germline V gene data show CDR1 as KGHDR and CDR2 as SFDVKD. The V end was cut by 4 bases, the J end by 7 bases, with 13 bases between. The CDR3 runs to 13 residues. This CDR3 is CATSDRQPGEQYF. For the CDR3, the DNA is TGTGCCACCAGTGACCGACAGCCTGGAGAGCAGTACTTC.

The genes are TRBV9 and TRBJ1-2; no reliable D call. The germline V gene has CDR1 SGDLS and CDR2 YYNGEE. Trimming took 0 bases from V and 8 from J, leaving 11 bases between them. The CDR3 sequence is 13 residues long. The CDR3 sequence: CASSVGVQGGYTF. As DNA, the CDR3 is TGTGCCAGCAGCGTAGGTGTCCAAGGAGGCTACACCTTC.

This rearrangement joins TRBV6-5 to TRBJ2-2; D is unclear. CDR1 and CDR2 from the germline V gene are MNHEY and SVGAGI. V shed 5 bases and J shed 3 bases, with 4 bases lying between them. CDR3 length equals 12 residues. The CDR3 DNA reads TGTGCCAGCAGTCATTACACCGGGGAGCTGTTTTTT. Encoded protein: CASSHYTGELFF.

This sequence joins TRBV20-1 and TRBJ1-2; 7 nucleotides line up with TRBD1. Germline CDR1 DFQATT, CDR2 SNEGSKA (reference sequence). J gave up 6 bases and V 5 bases, and 12 bases lay outside the gene matches. CDR3 size: 14 residues. The CDR3 spells CSAPREGAGDGYTF. The DNA for the CDR3 is TGCAGTGCTCCCCGGGAGGGGGCTGGGGATGGCTACACCTTC.

V usage is TRBV5-6 and J usage is TRBJ1-2; no reliable D call. The CDR3 has 12 residues. V was cut by 3 bases and J by 2 bases, with 5 bases left in between. Germline-derived CDR1 and CDR2 are SGHDT and YYEEEE. The CDR3 here is CASSYFNYGYTF. CDR3 DNA sequence: TGTGCCAGCAGCTATTTCAACTATGGCTACACCTTC.

V and J are TRBV20-1 and TRBJ1-4, with a tentative D call TRBD1 (6 bases). V gave up 0 bases and J gave up 7 bases, with 15 bases separating them. In germline, CDR1 is DFQATT, CDR2 SNEGSKA (reference sequence). CDR3 length: 15 residues. CDR3 amino acids: CSARDGRGTGEKLFF. As DNA, the CDR3 is TGCAGTGCTAGAGATGGGAGGGGGACTGGTGAAAAACTGTTTTTT.

V is TRBV2 and J is TRBJ2-7; 10 bases are shared with TRBD2. The length of the CDR3 is 16 residues. V was pared by 4 bases and J by 5 bases, with 11 bases of the junction left unmatched. The germline CDR1 and CDR2 sequences are SNHLY and FYNNEI. For the CDR3, the DNA is TGTGCCAGCAGTGCCCGCTCTAGCGGGAGTTCGAACGAGCAGTACTTC. The encoded protein is CASSARSSGSSNEQYF.